This T cell receptor beta chain emerged from a study of T cell changes during pregnancy in multiple sclerosis (dated by TCRdb to between 2017 and 2020). For context, the study as a whole: The study examined how the T cell repertoire changed over the course of pregnancy in women with multiple sclerosis.

The library relied on the immunoSEQ multiplex PCR assay. Held by TCRdb, this immuneACCESS table contains in-frame sequences only and omits some clones. Under half of the omission traces to an unresolved V gene where checked; the cause of the rest is unknown. The sample data list about 70,000 clones, and more than 90% of these were observed just once. Approximately 1.1% of the sample is held by the ten biggest clonotypes. The table lists this clone with a count of one. This clone's antigen is unknown. Qualities for individual bases were not recorded, and no much larger clone is one base off. CDR1 and CDR2 are drawn from the germline V gene: MNHEY, SVGAGI. V is shortened by 6 bases, J by 5 bases, and the region joining them spans 17 bases. Spanning cysteine to phenylalanine, the CDR3 consists of 15 amino acids. Only the CDR3 DNA is retained, 45 bases long and in frame from the first base.

This TCR derives from a female donor with multiple sclerosis, enrolled in a pregnancy study. The source material was peripheral blood, sampled in the third trimester of pregnancy. Here the chain combines TRBV6-5 and TRBJ2-1; the D gene lacks a confident call. The CDR3 region reads CASSPSWVGDNEQFF. The DNA sequence is TGTGCCAGCAGCCCGAGTTGGGTAGGAGACAATGAGCAGTTCTTC.